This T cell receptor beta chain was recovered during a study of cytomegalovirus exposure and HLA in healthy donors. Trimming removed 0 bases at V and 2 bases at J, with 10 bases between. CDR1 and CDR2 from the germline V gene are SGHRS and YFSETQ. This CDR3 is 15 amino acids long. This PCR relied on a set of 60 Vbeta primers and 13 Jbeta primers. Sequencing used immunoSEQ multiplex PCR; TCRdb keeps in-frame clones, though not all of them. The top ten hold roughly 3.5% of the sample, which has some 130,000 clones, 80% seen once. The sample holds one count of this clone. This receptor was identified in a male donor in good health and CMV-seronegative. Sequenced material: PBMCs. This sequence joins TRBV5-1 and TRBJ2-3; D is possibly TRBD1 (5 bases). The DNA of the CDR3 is TGCGCCAGCAGCTTGGACAGGCCGAACACAGATACGCAGTATTTT. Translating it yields CASSLDRPNTDTQYF.